The present TCR beta chain was sequenced within a study of blood T cell repertoires in COVID-19. For the study at large: T cells, B-cell-depleted T cells, or PBMCs supplied cDNA or gDNA.

In the original analysis: From reference gene primer amplification, estimates of nucleated cell counts were derived. Profiled with immunoSEQ multiplex PCR; TCRdb holds only in-frame clones, not every one. V, J and clone size were drawn from that table, and D and trimming were deduced from the DNA. The table includes tens of thousands of clones, 80% to 90% detected once. This clone was recorded only once. The CDR3 loop spans 16 amino acids. Per germline, CDR1 LGHDT and CDR2 YNNKEL (reference sequence). With 1 base clipped from V and 5 bases from J, the junction kept 8 bases outside the gene matches. The TCR originated in a woman aged 80 or over with acute or convalescent COVID-19. What was sequenced was peripheral blood. J is TRBJ1-1 and V is TRBV3-1 (or the pseudogene TRBV3-2), with 9 bases lining up with TRBD1. The CDR3 loop is CASSQVTTGGSTEAFF. CDR3 nucleotide sequence: TGTGCCAGCAGCCAAGTCACGACAGGGGGAAGTACTGAAGCTTTCTTT.